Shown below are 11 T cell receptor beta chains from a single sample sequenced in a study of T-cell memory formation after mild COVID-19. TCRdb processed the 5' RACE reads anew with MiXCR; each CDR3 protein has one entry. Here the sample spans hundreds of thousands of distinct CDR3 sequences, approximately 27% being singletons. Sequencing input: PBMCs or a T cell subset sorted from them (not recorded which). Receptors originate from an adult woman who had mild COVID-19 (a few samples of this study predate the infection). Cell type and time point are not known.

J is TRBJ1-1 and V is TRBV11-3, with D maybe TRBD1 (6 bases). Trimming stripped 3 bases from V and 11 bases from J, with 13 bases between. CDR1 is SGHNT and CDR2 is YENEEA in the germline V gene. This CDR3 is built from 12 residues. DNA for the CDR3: TGTGCCAGCAGCTTGGGGGGGGCGTATGCTTTCTTT. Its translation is CASSLGGAYAFF.

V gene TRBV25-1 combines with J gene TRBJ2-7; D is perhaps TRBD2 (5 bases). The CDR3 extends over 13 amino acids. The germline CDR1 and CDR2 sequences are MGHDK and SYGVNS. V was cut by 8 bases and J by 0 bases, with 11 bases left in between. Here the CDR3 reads CASAGVSSYEQYF. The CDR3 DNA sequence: TGTGCCAGCGCCGGGGTTAGCTCCTACGAGCAGTACTTC.

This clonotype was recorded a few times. The DNA for the CDR3 is TGTGCCACCAGTGACCCAAAGCGGGCAGCCTACGAGCAGTACTTC. Its protein is CATSDPKRAAYEQYF. The gene calls are TRBV24-1 and TRBJ2-7; D is perhaps TRBD2 (6 bases). This CDR3 comprises 15 residues. Germline V gene lookup returns CDR1 KGHDR and CDR2 SFDVKD. The V and J ends lost 4 bases and 2 bases respectively, with 14 bases between them.

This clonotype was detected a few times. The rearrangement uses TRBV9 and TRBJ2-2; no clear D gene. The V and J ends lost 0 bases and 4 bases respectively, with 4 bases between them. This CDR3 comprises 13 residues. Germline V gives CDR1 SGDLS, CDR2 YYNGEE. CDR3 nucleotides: TGTGCCAGCAGCGTAGATCTCACCGGGGAGCTGTTTTTT. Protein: CASSVDLTGELFF.

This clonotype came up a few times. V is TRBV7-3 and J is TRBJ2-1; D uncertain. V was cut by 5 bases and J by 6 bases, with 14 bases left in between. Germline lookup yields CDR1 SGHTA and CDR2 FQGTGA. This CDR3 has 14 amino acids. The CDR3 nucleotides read TGTGCCAGCAGCCTCCGGCTCAACGGCAATGAGCAGTTCTTC. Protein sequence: CASSLRLNGNEQFF.

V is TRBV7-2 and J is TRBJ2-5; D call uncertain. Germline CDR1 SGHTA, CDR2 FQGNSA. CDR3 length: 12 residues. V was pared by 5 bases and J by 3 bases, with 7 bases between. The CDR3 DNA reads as TGTGCCAGCAGCACGTCGGAAGAGACCCAGTACTTC. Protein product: CASSTSEETQYF.

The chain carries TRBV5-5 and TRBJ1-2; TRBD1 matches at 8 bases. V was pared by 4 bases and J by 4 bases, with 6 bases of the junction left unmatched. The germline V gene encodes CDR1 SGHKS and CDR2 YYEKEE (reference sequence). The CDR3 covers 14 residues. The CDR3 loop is CASSLGQAPYGYTF. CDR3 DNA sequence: TGTGCCAGCAGCCTGGGACAGGCCCCCTATGGCTACACCTTC.

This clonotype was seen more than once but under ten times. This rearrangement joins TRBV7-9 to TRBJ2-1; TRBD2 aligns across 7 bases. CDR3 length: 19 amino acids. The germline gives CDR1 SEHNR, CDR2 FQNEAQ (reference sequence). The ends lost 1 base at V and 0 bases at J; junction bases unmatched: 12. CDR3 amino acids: CASSLVSLAAISSYNEQFF. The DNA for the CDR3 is TGTGCCAGCAGCTTAGTATCTCTAGCGGCAATCAGCTCCTACAATGAGCAGTTCTTC.

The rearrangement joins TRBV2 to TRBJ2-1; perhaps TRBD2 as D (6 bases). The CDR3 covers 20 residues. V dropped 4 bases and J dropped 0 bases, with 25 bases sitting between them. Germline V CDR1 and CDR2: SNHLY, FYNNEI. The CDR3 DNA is TGTGCCAGCAGTGGTACCGGGACTCGCACAACGGTGAGCTCCTACAATGAGCAGTTCTTC. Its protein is CASSGTGTRTTVSSYNEQFF.

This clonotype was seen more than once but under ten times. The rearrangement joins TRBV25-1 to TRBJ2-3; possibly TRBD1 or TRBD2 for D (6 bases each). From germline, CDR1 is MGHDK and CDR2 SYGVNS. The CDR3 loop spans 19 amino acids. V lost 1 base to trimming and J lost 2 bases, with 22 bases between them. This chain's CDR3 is CASSESHRGGTKPTDTQYF. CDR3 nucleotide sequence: TGTGCCAGCAGTGAATCCCACCGGGGCGGGACAAAACCCACAGATACGCAGTATTTT.

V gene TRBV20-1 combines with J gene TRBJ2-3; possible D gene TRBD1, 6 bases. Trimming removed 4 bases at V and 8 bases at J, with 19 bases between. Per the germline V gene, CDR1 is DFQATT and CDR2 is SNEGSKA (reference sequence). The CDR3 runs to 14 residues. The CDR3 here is CSAKPPWGQTTQYF. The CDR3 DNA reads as TGCAGTGCTAAACCCCCGTGGGGGCAGACTACGCAGTATTTT.